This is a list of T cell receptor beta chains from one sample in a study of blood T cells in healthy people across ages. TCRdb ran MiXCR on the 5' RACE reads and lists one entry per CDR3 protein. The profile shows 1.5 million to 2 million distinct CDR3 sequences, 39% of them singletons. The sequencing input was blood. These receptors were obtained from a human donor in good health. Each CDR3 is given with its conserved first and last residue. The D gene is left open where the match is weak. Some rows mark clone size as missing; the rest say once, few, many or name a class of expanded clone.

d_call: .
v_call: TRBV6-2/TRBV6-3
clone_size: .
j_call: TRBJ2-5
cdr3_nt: TGTGCCAGCAGTTACTCGGAGGGATGGGGACAAGAGACCCAGTACTTC
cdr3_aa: CASSYSEGWGQETQYF

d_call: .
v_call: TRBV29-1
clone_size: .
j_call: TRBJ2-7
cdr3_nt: TGCAGCGCCGGTGGAAACTACGAGCAGTACTTC
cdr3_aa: CSAGGNYEQYF

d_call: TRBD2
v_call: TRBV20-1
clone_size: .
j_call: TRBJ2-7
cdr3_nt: TGCAGTGCAAGCGAGGCGCGGGGGTCGTCCTACGAGCAGTACTTC
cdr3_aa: CSASEARGSSYEQYF

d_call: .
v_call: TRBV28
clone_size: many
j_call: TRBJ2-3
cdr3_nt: TGTGCCAGCAGCTTAGTACAGGGTCCAGATACGCAGTATTTT
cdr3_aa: CASSLVQGPDTQYF

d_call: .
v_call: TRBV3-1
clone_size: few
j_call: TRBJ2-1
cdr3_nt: TGTGCCAGCAGAATGCAAGGGGAGCAGTTCTTC
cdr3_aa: CASRMQGEQFF

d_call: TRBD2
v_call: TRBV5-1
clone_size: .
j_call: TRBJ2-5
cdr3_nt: TGCGCCAGCAGCGTGAACCACGGGACTAGCGGGGCGCAAGAGACCCAGTACTTC
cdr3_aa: CASSVNHGTSGAQETQYF

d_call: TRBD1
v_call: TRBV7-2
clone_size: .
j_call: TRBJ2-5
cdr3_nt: TGTGCCGGCAGCCACGGGCACGATGGGGACAGCATATGGACCAGGAGATTTGGGTACTTC
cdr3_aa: CAGSHGHDGDSIWTRRFGYF

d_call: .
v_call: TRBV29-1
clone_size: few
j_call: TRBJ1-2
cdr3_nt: TGCAGCACAGAACGGGAGTATGGCTACACCTTC
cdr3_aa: CSTEREYGYTF

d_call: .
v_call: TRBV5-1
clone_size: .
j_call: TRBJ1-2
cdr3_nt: TGCGCCAGCAGCTCAACACAGATACAGGGAAATATCTATGGCTACACCTTC
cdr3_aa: CASSSTQIQGNIYGYTF

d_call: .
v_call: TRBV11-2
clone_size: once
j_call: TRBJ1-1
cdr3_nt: TGTGCCAGCAGCTCTCTTGGGCGGGCGAACACTGAAGCTTTCTTT
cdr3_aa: CASSSLGRANTEAFF

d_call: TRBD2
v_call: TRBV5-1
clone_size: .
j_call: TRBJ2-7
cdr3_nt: TGCGCCAGCAGCCTCGATAGCGGGGGAGCACCCTACGAGCAGTACTTC
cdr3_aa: CASSLDSGGAPYEQYF

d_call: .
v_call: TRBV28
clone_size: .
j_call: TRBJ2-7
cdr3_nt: TGTGCCAGCAGTTCCCCCGTCTACGAGCAGTACTTC
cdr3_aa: CASSSPVYEQYF

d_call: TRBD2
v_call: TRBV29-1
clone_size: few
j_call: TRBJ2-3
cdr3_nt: TGCAGCGTTGAACCCCTAGCGGGGGGGTCGGATACGCAGTATTTT
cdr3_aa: CSVEPLAGGSDTQYF

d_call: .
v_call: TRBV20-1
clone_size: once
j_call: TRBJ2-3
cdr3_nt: TGCAGTGCTAGAGATCTCCGGGGGGCGGGAGATACGCAGTATTTT
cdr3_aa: CSARDLRGAGDTQYF

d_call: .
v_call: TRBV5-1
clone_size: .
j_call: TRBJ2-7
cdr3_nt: TGCGCCAGCAGCTTGGTTCCGCAGACCCCCTACGAGCAGTACTTC
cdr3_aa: CASSLVPQTPYEQYF

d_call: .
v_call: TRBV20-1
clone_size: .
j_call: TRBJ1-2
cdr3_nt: TGCAGTGCTAGCGGGACGAGGAAGAGGGGTGGCTACACCTTC
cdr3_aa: CSASGTRKRGGYTF

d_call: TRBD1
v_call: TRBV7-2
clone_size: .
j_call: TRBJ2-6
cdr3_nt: TGTGCCAGCAGCCGCGGACAGGGGGTGTTGGTTGGGGCCAACGTCCTGACTTTC
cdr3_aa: CASSRGQGVLVGANVLTF

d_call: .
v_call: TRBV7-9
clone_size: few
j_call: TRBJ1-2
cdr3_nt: TGTGCCAGCAGCTTATTTGGAACTGATGGAAGTGGCTACACCTTC
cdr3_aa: CASSLFGTDGSGYTF

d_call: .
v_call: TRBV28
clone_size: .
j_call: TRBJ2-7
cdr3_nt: TGTGCCAGCTCGGACTCGCAGGGGAGGAACTACGAGCAGTACTTC
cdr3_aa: CASSDSQGRNYEQYF

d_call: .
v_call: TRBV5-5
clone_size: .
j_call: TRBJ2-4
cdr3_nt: TGTGCCAGCAGCTTAGGAGGGACCCGCGGAAACATTCAGTACTTC
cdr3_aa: CASSLGGTRGNIQYF

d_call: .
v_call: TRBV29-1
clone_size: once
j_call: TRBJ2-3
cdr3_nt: TGCAGCGTTGAATACCGGGATACGCAGTATTTT
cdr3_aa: CSVEYRDTQYF

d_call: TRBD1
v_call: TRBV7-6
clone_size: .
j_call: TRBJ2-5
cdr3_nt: TGTGCCAGCAGCTTAGGGGGCGAGGGACAGGGGGAGACCCAGTACTTC
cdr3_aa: CASSLGGEGQGETQYF

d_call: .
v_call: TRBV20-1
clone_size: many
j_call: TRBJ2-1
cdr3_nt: TGCAGTGCTAGAGATCCTAGAGGTTACAATGAGCAGTTCTTC
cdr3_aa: CSARDPRGYNEQFF

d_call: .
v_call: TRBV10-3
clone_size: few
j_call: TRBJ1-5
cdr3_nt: TGTGCCATCAGTGAGTCGAAAGGATTCGGGCAGGATCAGCCCCAGCATTTT
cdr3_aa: CAISESKGFGQDQPQHF

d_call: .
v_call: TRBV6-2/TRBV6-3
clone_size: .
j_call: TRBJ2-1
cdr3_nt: TGTGCCAGCAGTCCCACGGTGGGGAGAGGCGACAATGAGCAGTTCTTC
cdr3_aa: CASSPTVGRGDNEQFF

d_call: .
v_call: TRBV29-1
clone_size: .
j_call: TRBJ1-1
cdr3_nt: TGCAGCGTTAATAGGCAGGGGTTGAACACTGAAGCTTTCTTT
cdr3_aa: CSVNRQGLNTEAFF

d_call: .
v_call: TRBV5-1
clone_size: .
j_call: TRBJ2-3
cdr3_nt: TGCGCCAGCAGCTTGGAGAGGGGTAGGGTGAATCCGTTCGTAGATACGCAGTATTTT
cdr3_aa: CASSLERGRVNPFVDTQYF

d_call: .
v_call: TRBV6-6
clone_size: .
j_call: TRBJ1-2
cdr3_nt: TGTGCCAGCAGTCGCCCGGACGGAGCGGGGGACTATGGCTACACCTTC
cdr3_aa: CASSRPDGAGDYGYTF

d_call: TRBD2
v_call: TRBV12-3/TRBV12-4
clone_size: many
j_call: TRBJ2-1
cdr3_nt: TGTGCCAGCTCCCGGAGCGGGGGCCTCTACAATGAGCAGTTCTTC
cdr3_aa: CASSRSGGLYNEQFF

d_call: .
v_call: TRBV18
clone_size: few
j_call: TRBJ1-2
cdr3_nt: TGTGCCAGCTCACCACCGGGCGGGCAGCTGCTTAACTATGGCTACACCTTC
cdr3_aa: CASSPPGGQLLNYGYTF

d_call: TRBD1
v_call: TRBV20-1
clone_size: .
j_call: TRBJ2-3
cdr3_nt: TGCAGTGCTACAACAGGGGATTGGGAATCGGATACGCAGTATTTT
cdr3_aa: CSATTGDWESDTQYF

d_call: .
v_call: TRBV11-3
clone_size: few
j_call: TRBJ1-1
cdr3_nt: TGTGCCAGCAGCTTGTACGGCAGGGGCGGAAACACTGAAGCTTTCTTT
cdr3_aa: CASSLYGRGGNTEAFF

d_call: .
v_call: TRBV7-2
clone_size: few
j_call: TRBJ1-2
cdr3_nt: TGTGCCAGCAGCCCGCAGGACGGGCATGGCTATGGCTACACCTTC
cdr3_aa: CASSPQDGHGYGYTF

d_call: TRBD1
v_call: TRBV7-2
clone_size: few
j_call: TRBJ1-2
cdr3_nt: TGTGCCAGCAGCGAAAACAGGGGCAACTATGGCTACACCTTC
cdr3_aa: CASSENRGNYGYTF

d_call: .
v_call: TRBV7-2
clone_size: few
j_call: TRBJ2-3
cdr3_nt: TGTGCCAGCAGCTTAATGGCAGCCTCTAGCACAGATACGCAGTATTTT
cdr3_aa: CASSLMAASSTDTQYF

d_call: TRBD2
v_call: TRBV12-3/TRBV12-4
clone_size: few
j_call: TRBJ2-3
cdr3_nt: TGTGCCAGCAGTGATCGTAGCGGGACTTTCACAGATACGCAGTATTTT
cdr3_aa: CASSDRSGTFTDTQYF

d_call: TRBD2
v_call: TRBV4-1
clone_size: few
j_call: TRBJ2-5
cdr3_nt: TGCGCCAGCAGCCAGACAGCGGGGGGGCTGGGAGAGACCCAGTACTTC
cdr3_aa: CASSQTAGGLGETQYF

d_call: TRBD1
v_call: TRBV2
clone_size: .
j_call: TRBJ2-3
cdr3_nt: TGTGCCAGCAGTGACCGGGACAGGGCAGATACGCAGTATTTT
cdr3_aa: CASSDRDRADTQYF

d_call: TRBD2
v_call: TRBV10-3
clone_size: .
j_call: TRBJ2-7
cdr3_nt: TGTGCCATAAGTCCGGGACTAGCGGATCCCTACGAGCAGTACTTC
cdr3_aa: CAISPGLADPYEQYF

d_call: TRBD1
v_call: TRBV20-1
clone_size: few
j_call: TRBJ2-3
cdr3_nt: TGCAGTGCTACGATAGACAGGGTCACAGATACGCAGTATTTT
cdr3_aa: CSATIDRVTDTQYF